The clone carrying this T cell receptor beta chain showed up many times. Its antigen remains unidentified. These data are taken from a study of spatial heterogeneity in lung cancer. General study points: Coverage was estimated at roughly 7% of tumor T cells for alpha chains and approximately 14% for beta chains. One measure, the expanded intratumoral alpha and beta TCR count, tracked tumor mutation counts.

Time point defined: sample taken at primary tumor resection. There were 65 or so donors, all of them untreated patients with early-stage non-small cell lung cancer. Unsorted whole RNA samples from tumor, nontumor lung or frozen PBMC were sequenced. Unique molecular identifiers, one per molecule, were present on every TCR cDNA molecule. TCRdb redid the calling of the 5' RACE reads with MiXCR, one entry per CDR3 protein. This sample has about 29,000 distinct CDR3 sequences, with roughly 7.1% found just once. The receptor was isolated from a male donor with early-stage non-small cell lung cancer. Sequences were derived from lung tumor tissue, sampled at surgery.

CDR3 loop: CASSIQGGYGYTF. The CDR3 bases are TGTGCCAGCAGCATACAGGGCGGCTATGGCTACACCTTC. This chain connects TRBV28 to TRBJ1-2, with D possibly being TRBD1 (6 bases). This CDR3 comprises 13 residues. Trimming stripped 6 bases from V and 4 bases from J, with 12 bases between. The germline V gene encodes CDR1 MDHEN and CDR2 SYDVKM.